Following are 25 T cell receptor beta chains from one sample sequenced in a study of blood T cell repertoires in COVID-19. TCRdb keeps only in-frame clones here, not all; method: immunoSEQ multiplex PCR. The data contain about 140,000 clones, around four fifths of them singletons. The specimen was peripheral blood. The receptors were sampled from a human donor in a cohort sampled during active COVID-19.

This clone came up once. The rearrangement joins TRBV7-3 to TRBJ2-6; TRBD1 aligns across 9 bases. This CDR3 has 17 residues. Germline values: CDR1 SGHTA, CDR2 FQGTGA. The junction had 9 bases not matched to a gene; V was cut back by 5 bases and J by 4 bases. The DNA for the CDR3 is TGTGCCAGCAGCCGTCCCGGGACAGGGTTCGGGGCCAACGTCCTGACTTTC. It specifies CASSRPGTGFGANVLTF. Filled out from reference TRBV7-3 and TRBJ2-6, the complete variable domain reads GAGVSQTPSNKVTEKGKYVELRCDPISGHTALYWYRQSLGQGPEFLIYFQGTGAADDSGLPNDRFFAVRPEGSVSTLKIQRTERGDSAVYLCASSRPGTGFGANVLTFGAGSRLTVL.

This chain links TRBV28 with TRBJ2-7; D gene ambiguous. The ends were cut back, 6 bases at V and 0 bases at J, with 6 bases in the middle. The germline CDR1 and CDR2 sequences are MDHEN and SYDVKM. This CDR3 contains 12 residues. CDR3 sequence reads: CASSFSSYEQYF. For the CDR3, the DNA is TGTGCCAGCAGCTTTAGCTCCTACGAGCAGTACTTC. Complete variable domain (other parts from reference TRBV28 and TRBJ2-7): DVKVTQSSRYLVKRTGEKVFLECVQDMDHENMFWYRQDPGLGLRLIYFSYDVKMKEKGDIPEGYSVSREKKERFSLILESASTNQTSMYLCASSFSSYEQYFGPGTRLTVT.

The chain uses TRBV28 and TRBJ2-1; 8 bases match TRBD1. The V gene's germline CDR1 is MDHEN and CDR2 SYDVKM. V lost 3 bases to trimming and J lost 7 bases; unmatched junction nucleotides: 11. This CDR3 is built from 16 residues. CDR3 sequence: CASSFTRQGAINEQFF. In DNA, the CDR3 is TGTGCCAGCAGTTTTACCCGGCAGGGGGCGATTAATGAGCAGTTCTTC.

The chain links TRBV14 to TRBJ2-3; TRBD2 matches 9 bases. CDR1 SGHDN and CDR2 FVKESK come from the germline V gene. The CDR3 runs 17 residues. The trim removed 4 bases at V and 3 bases at J, leaving 11 bases unmatched. CDR3 nucleotide sequence: TGTGCCAGCAGCCCTTATATTAGGACTAGCGAAACAGATACGCAGTATTTT. It encodes CASSPYIRTSETDTQYF.

The chain uses TRBV7-2 and TRBJ2-3, with TRBD2 identical over 9 bases. Germline V gene data show CDR1 as SGHTA and CDR2 as FQGNSA. This CDR3 has 16 residues. With 5 bases clipped from V and 0 bases from J, the junction kept 6 bases outside the gene matches. In DNA form, the CDR3 reads TGTGCCAGCAGCCCTAGCGGGGATACTAGCACAGATACGCAGTATTTT. Translated: CASSPSGDTSTDTQYF.

This chain joins TRBV7-9 and TRBJ2-3; 9 nucleotides align to TRBD2. The V gene's germline CDR1 is SEHNR and CDR2 FQNEAQ (reference sequence). The CDR3 covers 14 residues. V was pared by 5 bases and J by 7 bases, with 7 bases of the junction left unmatched. The CDR3, as DNA: TGTGCCAGCAGCAGGGTAGCGGGAGTGTATACGCAGTATTTT. This gives the protein CASSRVAGVYTQYF.

This sequence joins TRBV11-2 and TRBJ2-5; TRBD2 aligns across 11 bases. The CDR3 sequence is 16 residues long. Trimming removed 0 bases from V and 5 bases from J; junction bases left unmatched: 5. Germline lookup yields CDR1 SGHAT and CDR2 FQNNGV. The CDR3 loop reads CASSLDVLAGEETQYF. CDR3 in DNA: TGTGCCAGCAGCTTAGATGTACTAGCGGGAGAGGAGACCCAGTACTTC.

Many counts were recorded for this clone. The gene calls are TRBV5-4 and TRBJ2-1; D perhaps matches TRBD2 (5 bases). Germline CDR1 is SGHNT and CDR2 is YYREEE (reference sequence). V lost 4 bases to trimming and J lost 10 bases, with 21 bases between them. The CDR3 runs to 15 residues. The CDR3 DNA reads TGTGCCAGCAGCCCCCGGGGATACGACCTGGGCGAGCAGTTCTTC. It translates to CASSPRGYDLGEQFF. Using reference TRBV5-4 and TRBJ2-1 for the parts outside the CDR3, the full variable domain is ETGVTQSPTHLIKTRGQQVTLRCSSQSGHNTVSWYQQALGQGPQFIFQYYREEENGRGNFPPRFSGLQFPNYSSELNVNALELDDSALYLCASSPRGYDLGEQFFGPGTRLTVL.

The rearrangement uses TRBV5-3 and TRBJ2-1; D unresolved. TRBV5-3 qualifies as an ORF whose function is uncertain. Trimming left V 6 bases short and J 6 bases short, with 16 bases between. This CDR3 spans 14 amino acids. The CDR3 DNA follows: TGTGCCAGAAATTTTGCGGCCATGGGCAATGAGCAGTTCTTC. This encodes CARNFAAMGNEQFF.

V gene TRBV18 combines with J gene TRBJ1-2; 9 bases are a match to TRBD1. Germline values: CDR1 KGHSH, CDR2 LQKENI. V trimming: 3 bases; J trimming: 5 bases; junction bases outside the gene matches: 10. The CDR3 loop spans 16 amino acids. The CDR3 DNA is TGTGCCAGCTCACCCTTGGGACAGGGCTTGGAATATGGCTACACCTTC. This gives the protein CASSPLGQGLEYGYTF.

This chain links TRBV5-5 with TRBJ1-5, with D possibly matching TRBD1 (5 bases). CDR1 is SGHKS and CDR2 is YYEKEE in the germline V gene (reference sequence). V was pared by 2 bases and J by 4 bases, with 13 bases between. This CDR3 region has 15 residues. This chain's CDR3 is CASSFLVGGNQPQHF. Here the CDR3 DNA reads TGTGCCAGCAGCTTTCTAGTGGGGGGGAATCAGCCCCAGCATTTT.

The V gene is TRBV19, the J gene TRBJ1-2; D is possibly TRBD1 (5 bases). The CDR3 extends over 15 amino acids. Germline CDR1 is LNHDA and CDR2 is SQIVND (reference sequence). With 2 bases removed from V and 2 bases from J, the gap between germline ends came to 12 bases. CDR3 residues: CASSIQPGLNYGYTF. As DNA, the CDR3 is TGTGCCAGTAGTATACAGCCAGGGTTGAACTATGGCTACACCTTC.

CDR3 amino acids: CASGQGAMSNEKLFF. CDR3 nucleotide sequence: TGTGCCAGCGGGCAGGGGGCCATGAGTAATGAAAAACTGTTTTTT. The chain couples TRBV25-1 to TRBJ1-4, with 8 positions matching TRBD1. Germline V lookup: CDR1 MGHDK, CDR2 SYGVNS. Losses at the gene ends were 8 bases for V and 4 bases for J; bases not matched to a gene: 9. This CDR3 comprises 15 residues. The variable domain in full, completed from reference TRBV25-1 and TRBJ1-4, reads EADIYQTPRYLVIGTGKKITLECSQTMGHDKMYWYQQDPGMELHLIHYSYGVNSTEKGDLSSESTVSRIRTEHFPLTLESARPSHTSQYLCASGQGAMSNEKLFFGSGTQLSVL.

V usage is TRBV9 and J usage is TRBJ1-2; the D is unclear. The V and J ends lost 0 bases and 8 bases respectively, with 17 bases between them. CDR1 is SGDLS and CDR2 is YYNGEE in the germline V gene. CDR3 size: 15 residues. As DNA, the CDR3 is TGTGCCAGCAGCGTAGATTATAACGGGGAAAGGGGCTACACCTTC. It encodes CASSVDYNGERGYTF.

V usage is TRBV5-4 and J usage is TRBJ2-7; 8 bases fit TRBD2. CDR1 is SGHNT and CDR2 is YYREEE in the germline V gene (reference sequence). The trim removed 1 base at V and 2 bases at J, leaving 5 bases unmatched. This CDR3 is 15 amino acids long. CDR3 sequence (DNA): TGTGCCAGCAGCTTGACTACGGGAGGGACCTACGAGCAGTACTTC. Its translation is CASSLTTGGTYEQYF.

CDR3 loop: CASSSPRDTQYF. The CDR3 DNA is TGTGCCAGCAGCTCCCCCCGGGATACGCAGTATTTT. The chain has TRBV6-5 and TRBJ2-3; D ambiguous. Per the germline V gene, CDR1 is MNHEY and CDR2 is SVGAGI. The CDR3 runs 12 residues. Trimming took 6 bases from V and 6 from J, leaving 10 bases between them.

J is TRBJ1-2 and V is TRBV12-3 or TRBV12-4, with unresolved D. This CDR3 is 12 amino acids long. With 2 bases removed from V and 6 bases from J, the gap between germline ends came to 7 bases. DNA for the CDR3: TGTGCCAGCAGTTTACGGGGAAATGGCTACACCTTC. Translated, it gives CASSLRGNGYTF.

CDR3 bases: TGTGCCAGCAGAGAGGGGGTGAAGACCGGGGAGCTGTTTTTT. Translation: CASREGVKTGELFF. The chain links TRBV6-5 to TRBJ2-2; D perhaps matches TRBD1 (6 bases). V was pared by 6 bases and J by 5 bases, with 13 bases between. This CDR3 spans 14 amino acids. The germline CDR1 and CDR2 sequences are MNHEY and SVGAGI.

The rearrangement joins TRBV5-4 to TRBJ2-5; 8 bases are a match to TRBD2. The trim removed 3 bases at V and 4 bases at J, leaving 8 bases unmatched. The CDR3 is made up of 15 amino acids. In germline, CDR1 is SGHNT, CDR2 YYREEE (reference sequence). The CDR3 DNA reads TGTGCCAGCAGCTCTTTCCCCAGCGGGGGAGAGACCCAGTACTTC. This translates into CASSSFPSGGETQYF.

The chain has TRBV19 and TRBJ1-1; perhaps TRBD1 as D (5 bases). CDR1 is LNHDA, CDR2 SQIVND, per germline (reference sequence). This CDR3 has 11 residues. The CDR3 is CACAGGTEAFF. CDR3 nucleotide sequence: TGTGCTTGTGCGGGGGGCACTGAAGCTTTCTTT.

A single count supports this clone. The rearrangement links TRBV5-1 to TRBJ2-5; a possible D gene is TRBD2 (6 bases). Germline lookup yields CDR1 SGHRS and CDR2 YFSETQ. The germline V and J ends were trimmed by 4 bases and 5 bases, with 18 bases remaining between them. The CDR3 runs to 15 residues. The CDR3 region has the DNA TGCGCCAGCAGCCCGTCCGGCGAGGAGGGTGAGACCCAGTACTTC. As protein: CASSPSGEEGETQYF.

V is TRBV28 and J is TRBJ1-1, with D possibly matching TRBD1 (6 bases). The CDR3 covers 16 residues. The germline V gene has CDR1 MDHEN and CDR2 SYDVKM. V was shortened by 5 bases and J by 0 bases, with 16 bases between the two germline ends. In DNA, the CDR3 is TGTGCCAGCAGTCCCCTACAGGGATGGATGAACACTGAAGCTTTCTTT. The encoded protein is CASSPLQGWMNTEAFF.

The chain carries TRBV18 and TRBJ1-6; no clear D gene. CDR1 KGHSH and CDR2 LQKENI come from the germline V gene. Trimming pared 2 bases from V and 8 bases from J, leaving 7 bases between. The CDR3 has 13 amino acids. As DNA, the CDR3 is TGTGCCAGCTCACCATCACGGGATTCACCCCTCCACTTT. Its translation is CASSPSRDSPLHF.

The chain combines TRBV14 with TRBJ2-7; D gene ambiguous. Germline values: CDR1 SGHDN, CDR2 FVKESK. The CDR3 runs to 16 residues. V lost 0 bases and J 6 bases, leaving 18 bases between the germline ends. The CDR3 region is CASSQDPSVLIREQYF. CDR3 coding DNA: TGTGCCAGCAGCCAAGATCCTAGTGTATTAATTCGCGAGCAGTACTTC. The full variable domain, its missing parts supplied by reference TRBV14 and TRBJ2-7, is EAGVTQFPSHSVIEKGQTVTLRCDPISGHDNLYWYRRVMGKEIKFLLHFVKESKQDESGMPNNRFLAERTGGTYSTLKVQPAELEDSGVYFCASSQDPSVLIREQYFGPGTRLTVT.

Ten or more counts support this clone. The genes are TRBV7-3 and TRBJ2-1; D is uncertain. CDR3 size: 15 residues. V lost 0 bases and J 0 bases, leaving 6 bases between the germline ends. Germline lookup yields CDR1 SGHTA and CDR2 FQGTGA. In nucleotides, the CDR3 is TGTGCCAGCAGCTTAACTCCGAGCTCCTACAATGAGCAGTTCTTC. Amino acid sequence: CASSLTPSSYNEQFF. The entire variable domain, with the rest obtained from reference TRBV7-3 and TRBJ2-1, is as follows: GAGVSQTPSNKVTEKGKYVELRCDPISGHTALYWYRQSLGQGPEFLIYFQGTGAADDSGLPNDRFFAVRPEGSVSTLKIQRTERGDSAVYLCASSLTPSSYNEQFFGPGTRLTVL.